This T cell receptor (beta chain) was sequenced in a study of identical twins. TCRdb recomputed calls from the 5' RACE reads with MiXCR, one row per CDR3 protein. In the table there are roughly 770,000 distinct CDR3 sequences, about 18% of which are singletons. The germline V gene encodes CDR1 SGHRS and CDR2 YFSETQ. The J segment lost 8 bases and the V segment lost 1 base, leaving 6 bases of the junction unmatched. The CDR3 is made up of 15 amino acids. The sample holds many counts of this clonotype. This sample also appeared in a second study, on T cells expressing NK-cell markers. As that study records: All TCR beta repertoires analysed originated from sorted CD3+CD56+NKG2C+, CD3+CD56+NKG2C- and CD3+CD56-NKG2C+ T cells. Just one sequenced donor of eight was HCMV-seronegative, while seven were seropositive. Sorting in several experiments was restricted by an anti-gamma-delta TCR antibody to alpha-beta TCR T cells.

The TCR was taken from a woman between 18 and 30 years old in good health. Sequencing used PBMCs. The gene calls are TRBV5-1 and TRBJ2-1, with 10 bases identical to TRBD2. This chain's CDR3 is CASSLRLAGADEQFF. As DNA, the CDR3 is TGCGCCAGCAGCTTGAGGCTAGCGGGAGCGGATGAGCAGTTCTTC.